The 22 T cell receptor beta chains below were found in one sample sequenced in a study of cytomegalovirus exposure and HLA in healthy donors (dated by TCRdb to about 2017). Preparation of the library involved the immunoSEQ multiplex PCR assay. A mixture of 60 forward primers for TCR Vbeta segments and 13 reverse primers for TCR Jbeta segments was used in the multiplex PCR. Sourced from immuneACCESS, this table was stored by TCRdb with only in-frame sequences that have V and J called. A share of the clones is absent; for the studies checked, an unresolved V gene accounts for under half, and the remainder has no known explanation. For this sample there are about 180,000 clones; roughly 82% appear just once. Approximately 1.2% of the sample is held by the ten biggest clonotypes. The sequenced sample consisted of PBMCs. The receptor set was obtained from a girl aged 2 to 10 in good health and CMV-seropositive.

The rearrangement joins TRBV29-1 to TRBJ1-3, with TRBD1 as a possible D gene (6 bases). CDR1 SQVTM and CDR2 ANQGSEA come from the germline V gene. This CDR3 contains 16 residues. V was shortened by 6 bases and J by 0 bases, with 18 bases between the two germline ends. The CDR3 DNA follows: TGCAGCGTGACAGGTCCTCGGAGCCACTCTGGAAACACCATATATTTT. Encoded protein: CSVTGPRSHSGNTIYF.

J is TRBJ1-1 and V is TRBV11-3; maybe TRBD1 (5 bases). Per the germline V gene, CDR1 is SGHNT and CDR2 is YENEEA. The CDR3 extends over 17 amino acids. V dropped 1 base and J dropped 0 bases, with 15 bases sitting between them. CDR3 coding DNA: TGTGCCAGCAGCTTAGTCCGACAGTTAGGACTGAACACTGAAGCTTTCTTT. Protein sequence: CASSLVRQLGLNTEAFF.

This clone was observed a handful of times. The rearrangement uses TRBV6-1 and TRBJ1-5; 7 bases line up with TRBD1. The V and J ends lost 2 bases and 4 bases, in that order; junction bases with no gene match: 8. Germline loops: CDR1 MNHNS, CDR2 SASEGT. The CDR3 is 16 residues long. The CDR3 coding sequence is TGTGCCAGCAGTGAATTTGGGACAGCCCTAAATCAGCCCCAGCATTTT. This codes for CASSEFGTALNQPQHF.

The chain employs TRBV4-1 and TRBJ2-1; D is possibly TRBD1 (6 bases). CDR3 length: 15 residues. Germline CDR1 MGHRA, CDR2 YSYEKL. With 4 bases removed from V and 6 bases from J, the gap between germline ends came to 16 bases. The CDR3 is CASSPQGRFFNEQFF. The CDR3 DNA reads TGCGCCAGCAGCCCACAGGGCCGGTTTTTCAATGAGCAGTTCTTC.

V is TRBV19 and J is TRBJ2-7, with 8 bases fitting TRBD2. CDR1 is LNHDA, CDR2 SQIVND, per germline (reference sequence). This CDR3 is built from 17 residues. V shed 5 bases and J 2 bases; nucleotides not matched to a gene: 14. Here the CDR3 reads CASSFELAAQQPYEQYF. The CDR3 DNA sequence: TGTGCCAGTAGTTTCGAACTAGCGGCCCAACAACCCTACGAGCAGTACTTC.

This chain joins TRBV2 and TRBJ2-1; D possibly corresponds to TRBD1 (6 bases). The CDR3 has 14 residues. V lost 6 bases to trimming and J lost 10 bases, with 19 bases between them. Germline CDR1 reads SNHLY; CDR2 reads FYNNEI. As DNA, the CDR3 is TGTGCCAGCAGGGAGTACCTAACCACAGGGGAGCAGTTCTTC. Translated, it gives CASREYLTTGEQFF.

V usage is TRBV25-1 and J usage is TRBJ1-2; 7 bases are a match to TRBD1. The CDR3 extends over 14 amino acids. V was clipped by 3 bases and J by 6 bases; unmatched bases: 7. CDR1 and CDR2 from the germline V gene are MGHDK and SYGVNS. The CDR3 is CASSDYRDSHGYTF. The CDR3 nucleotides read TGTGCCAGCAGTGATTACCGGGACAGTCATGGCTACACCTTC.

This chain joins TRBV5-4 and TRBJ2-7; TRBD2 aligns across 7 bases. Germline V gene lookup returns CDR1 SGHNT and CDR2 YYREEE (reference sequence). Trimming cost V 1 base and J 7 bases; bases outside gene matches: 11. The CDR3 sequence is 15 residues long. In DNA form, the CDR3 reads TGTGCCAGCAGCTTGCCGAGACTAGCTTCGGTTGAGCAGTACTTC. Its translation is CASSLPRLASVEQYF.

V and J are TRBV6-5 and TRBJ1-2, with TRBD1 identical over 7 bases. This CDR3 has 16 residues. V was pared by 0 bases and J by 7 bases, with 11 bases of the junction left unmatched. Germline V gene lookup returns CDR1 MNHEY and CDR2 SVGAGI. CDR3 region: CASSYSTVNRGTGYTF. The CDR3 bases are TGTGCCAGCAGTTACTCGACTGTTAACAGGGGTACTGGCTACACCTTC.

CDR3 coding DNA: TGCGCCAGCAGCCCCCGGGGGGGGCCGGGAGTGTCTGAAGCTTTCTTT. This codes for CASSPRGGPGVSEAFF. The chain has TRBV5-1 and TRBJ1-1; tentatively, D is TRBD1 (6 bases). V lost 4 bases and J lost 6, with 22 bases in between. CDR1 and CDR2 from the germline V gene are SGHRS and YFSETQ. This CDR3 has 16 residues.

The chain couples TRBV7-9 to TRBJ1-1; possible D gene TRBD1, 5 bases. Trimming left V 6 bases short and J 1 base short, with 21 bases between. The CDR3 covers 17 residues. The V gene's germline CDR1 is SEHNR and CDR2 FQNEAQ (reference sequence). CDR3: CASRGGGSVLSNTEAFF. For the CDR3, the DNA is TGTGCCAGCAGGGGGGGAGGGAGTGTCCTTTCGAACACTGAAGCTTTCTTT.

The chain couples TRBV30 to TRBJ1-2; 9 bases fit TRBD1. The germline CDR1 and CDR2 sequences are GTSNPN and SVGIG (reference sequence). Losses at the gene ends were 5 bases for V and 5 bases for J; bases not matched to a gene: 6. The CDR3 is made up of 13 amino acids. The CDR3 loop reads CAWGAGTGYGYTF. The DNA for the CDR3 is TGTGCCTGGGGCGCCGGGACAGGGTATGGCTACACCTTC.

This chain uses TRBV6-5 with TRBJ1-1, with TRBD1 identical over 8 bases. The length of the CDR3 is 14 residues. Germline CDR1 and CDR2: MNHEY and SVGAGI. With V trimmed by 5 bases and J by 6 bases, 8 bases remained unmatched. The CDR3 sequence is CASSVRTGRSEAFF. CDR3 DNA sequence: TGTGCCAGCAGTGTAAGGACAGGGAGATCTGAAGCTTTCTTT.

The rearrangement links TRBV7-3 to TRBJ2-4; D is unclear. The CDR3 totals 15 residues. Germline V gene sequence: CDR1 SGHTA, CDR2 FQGTGA. Trimming cost V 3 bases and J 5 bases, with 14 bases left between them. This CDR3 reads CASSFNPTRENIQYF. CDR3 sequence (DNA): TGTGCCAGCAGCTTCAACCCGACCCGGGAAAACATTCAGTACTTC.

Only one count was recorded for this clone. The rearrangement uses TRBV7-8 and TRBJ1-1; 9 positions agree with TRBD1. Losses at the gene ends were 2 bases for V and 2 bases for J; bases not matched to a gene: 9. This CDR3 has 17 residues. Germline values: CDR1 SGHVS, CDR2 FQNEAQ. CDR3 nucleotides: TGTGCCAGCAGCTTATTGAACACAGGGGGCTTCAACACTGAAGCTTTCTTT. Its protein product is CASSLLNTGGFNTEAFF.

CDR3 protein: CASSKEVARFEQFF. The CDR3 DNA is TGTGCCAGCAGCAAAGAAGTAGCGCGCTTTGAGCAGTTCTTC. The rearrangement links TRBV11-2 to TRBJ2-1; D is perhaps TRBD2 (5 bases). Germline V gene data show CDR1 as SGHAT and CDR2 as FQNNGV. The length of the CDR3 is 14 residues. V lost 5 bases to trimming and J lost 9 bases, with 17 bases between them.

The gene calls are TRBV10-1 and TRBJ2-2; possible D gene TRBD1, 6 bases. Germline assignment: CDR1 WNHNN and CDR2 SYGVQD (reference sequence). The CDR3 totals 12 residues. V was trimmed by 4 bases and J by 6 bases, leaving 6 bases between them. CDR3 DNA sequence: TGCGCCAGCAGTGGGGGGCCCGGGGAGCTGTTTTTT. This gives the protein CASSGGPGELFF.

This clone was seen more than once but under ten times. Other nucleotide sequences from this sample produce the same CDR3. CDR3 in amino acids: CAIGGTANTEAFF. The DNA for the CDR3 is TGTGCCATCGGGGGGACAGCAAACACTGAAGCTTTCTTT. V gene TRBV10-3 combines with J gene TRBJ1-1; 7 bases fit TRBD1. V gave up 8 bases and J gave up 2 bases; unmatched junction bases: 5. The CDR3 sequence is 13 residues long. The germline V gene encodes CDR1 ENHRY and CDR2 SYGVKD.

The chain carries TRBV27 and TRBJ1-4; D gene unclear. The V and J ends lost 8 bases and 0 bases respectively, with 16 bases between them. CDR1 and CDR2 (germline): MNHEY, SMNVEV (reference sequence). This CDR3 has 16 amino acids. The CDR3 DNA reads TGTGCCAGCCGAAGGTTGGCCGGGACAACTAATGAAAAACTGTTTTTT. Translated, it gives CASRRLAGTTNEKLFF.

The gene calls are TRBV6-5 and TRBJ2-7; D might be TRBD2 (6 bases). With 0 bases removed from V and 3 bases from J, the gap between germline ends came to 12 bases. The CDR3 has 15 residues. Looked up from germline, CDR1 is MNHEY and CDR2 is SVGAGI. In DNA, the CDR3 is TGTGCCAGCAGTTACTCCCGGGACTTCGTCTACGAGCAGTACTTC. Its translation: CASSYSRDFVYEQYF.

The chain links TRBV6-1 to TRBJ1-6; 7 nucleotides match TRBD1. Germline CDR1 is MNHNS and CDR2 is SASEGT. J lost 8 bases, V lost 4 bases, and 8 bases had no gene match. The CDR3 has 15 residues. The CDR3 nucleotides read TGTGCCAGCAGTGCGGGGACAGCATCTCATTCACCCCTCCACTTT. Translated: CASSAGTASHSPLHF.

V gene TRBV9 combines with J gene TRBJ2-1; D uncertain. V dropped 3 bases and J dropped 3 bases, with 7 bases sitting between them. Germline CDR1 reads SGDLS; CDR2 reads YYNGEE. The CDR3 has 13 amino acids. CDR3 in DNA: TGTGCCAGCAGCGGCACAGTCTACAATGAGCAGTTCTTC. It specifies CASSGTVYNEQFF.